These 14 T cell receptor beta chains originate from one sample sequenced in a study of T cells in Graves' hyperthyroidism and ophthalmopathy. Amplification of TCR beta CDR3 regions was performed using RNA transcripts as template. The HTBI primer set was used in a first-round RT-PCR of the TCR CDR3. MiXCR was run by TCRdb on the multiplex PCR reads, yielding one entry per CDR3 protein. The sample lists 350,000 to 500,000 distinct CDR3 sequences; approximately 13% were seen once. The material sequenced was blood. The receptor source for this set is a woman younger than 35 with Graves' hyperthyroidism.

This clonotype was recorded many times. The chain couples TRBV11-2 to TRBJ2-3; no firm D call. Trimming took off 7 bases at V and 1 base at J, with 6 bases between the two ends. The CDR3 is 12 amino acids. Germline lookup yields CDR1 SGHAT and CDR2 FQNNGV. CDR3 amino acids: CASTFGTDTQYF. CDR3 sequence (DNA): TGTGCCAGCACCTTCGGCACAGATACGCAGTATTTT.

This clonotype was detected only a few times. The chain couples TRBV6-2 or TRBV6-3 to TRBJ2-2, with D perhaps TRBD2 (6 bases). Deletions cut 5 bases from V and 0 bases from J, with 16 bases between. The CDR3 length is 17 residues. Germline V gene sequence: CDR1 MNHEY, CDR2 SVGEGT. DNA of the CDR3: TGTGCCAGCAGTGCGCGGGATGGCGGCGCGAACACCGGGGAGCTGTTTTTT. This codes for CASSARDGGANTGELFF.

This clonotype has at least ten counts. Here the CDR3 DNA reads TGTGCCAGCGATAAGCGGGAAGTCACCTACAATGAGCAGTTCTTC. Translation gives CASDKREVTYNEQFF. The V call is TRBV11-2, the J call TRBJ2-1, with 7 bases identical to TRBD2. Trimming cost V 8 bases and J 2 bases; bases outside gene matches: 9. Germline-derived CDR1 and CDR2 are SGHAT and FQNNGV. The CDR3 is 15 amino acids.

The sample holds many counts of this clonotype. The V gene is TRBV27, the J gene TRBJ2-1; D might be TRBD2 (5 bases). Germline V CDR1 and CDR2: MNHEY, SMNVEV (reference sequence). The CDR3 is 16 amino acids. V gave up 2 bases and J gave up 10 bases, with 21 bases separating them. As DNA, the CDR3 is TGTGCCAGCAGTTTAGATGGGAGAGTGTTTGGGTGGGAGCAGTTCTTC. Translation gives CASSLDGRVFGWEQFF.

In the case of this clonotype: A read error is possible here, since a much larger clone lies one base away. This rearrangement joins TRBV11-2 to TRBJ2-7; a possible D gene is TRBD1 (6 bases). Judging by the DNA end, TRBJ2-1 fits better; the J call may be wrong. CDR3 length equals 16 residues. Germline assignment: CDR1 SGHAT and CDR2 FQNNGV. The CDR3 sequence: CASSPPGALSSYEQFF. CDR3 DNA sequence: TGTGCCAGCAGCCCACCAGGGGCCCTTTCCTCCTACGAGCAGTTCTTC.

Note on this clonotype: A read error is possible here, since a much larger clone lies one base away. The V gene is TRBV10-3, the J gene TRBJ2-1, with D possibly TRBD1 on 6 matching bases. The V and J ends lost 3 bases and 4 bases respectively, with 10 bases between them. Germline CDR1 ENHRY, CDR2 SYGVKD. CDR3 length equals 14 residues. CDR3 in DNA: TGTGCCATCAGTGACGCAGGGGATTACAATGAGCAGTTCTTC. It codes for CAISDAGDYNEQFF.

There are many counts of this clonotype. J is TRBJ2-1 and V is TRBV30; D uncertain. Deletions cut 0 bases from V and 4 bases from J, with 1 base between. CDR3 length: 11 amino acids. Germline V gene lookup returns CDR1 GTSNPN and CDR2 SVGIG (reference sequence). CDR3 amino acids: CAWSVYNEQFF. The CDR3 coding sequence is TGTGCCTGGAGTGTTTACAATGAGCAGTTCTTC. Using reference TRBV30 and TRBJ2-1 for the parts outside the CDR3, the full variable domain is SQTIHQWPATLVQPVGSPLSLECTVEGTSNPNLYWYRQAAGRGLQLLFYSVGIGQISSEVPQNLSASRPQDRQFILSSKKLLLSDSGFYLCAWSVYNEQFFGPGTRLTVL.

This clonotype showed up just a few times. The V and J genes are TRBV5-1 and TRBJ2-5, with 9 bases identical to TRBD1. Per the germline V gene, CDR1 is SGHRS and CDR2 is YFSETQ. The CDR3 contains 17 residues. The trim removed 4 bases at V and 5 bases at J, leaving 15 bases unmatched. CDR3 sequence (DNA): TGCGCCAGCAGCGCACAGGGGGCGGATATCATAGGGGAGACCCAGTACTTC. Translated, it gives CASSAQGADIIGETQYF. The whole variable domain, remainder taken from reference TRBV5-1 and TRBJ2-5, is KAGVTQTPRYLIKTRGQQVTLSCSPISGHRSVSWYQQTPGQGLQFLFEYFSETQRNKGNFPGRFSGRQFSNSRSEMNVSTLELGDSALYLCASSAQGADIIGETQYFGPGTRLLVL.

The genes are TRBV29-1 and TRBJ2-1, with 8 bases lining up with TRBD2. This CDR3 region has 13 residues. Germline V lookup: CDR1 SQVTM, CDR2 ANQGSEA. Losses at the gene ends were 2 bases for V and 4 bases for J; bases not matched to a gene: 1. CDR3 nucleotide sequence: TGCAGCGTTGAAACTAGCGGTTACAATGAGCAGTTCTTC. Protein: CSVETSGYNEQFF.

This chain uses TRBV18 with TRBJ1-3; TRBD1 matches at 10 bases. The CDR3 is made up of 14 amino acids. Germline-derived CDR1 and CDR2 are KGHSH and LQKENI. V lost 10 bases and J lost 1; bases outside the gene matches: 4. The CDR3 DNA follows: TGTGCCACCAGACAGGGGGCTTCTGGAAACACCATATATTTT. Protein product: CATRQGASGNTIYF.

The rearrangement links TRBV20-1 to TRBJ1-6; the D is unclear. Trimming pared 6 bases from V and 14 bases from J, leaving 11 bases between. The V gene's germline CDR1 is DFQATT and CDR2 SNEGSKA (reference sequence). This CDR3 region has 10 residues. Written as DNA, the CDR3 is TGCAGTGCCCGGAAGTTCACCCTCCACTTT. Amino acids: CSARKFTLHF.

This clonotype has a count of ten or more. The chain employs TRBV12-3 or TRBV12-4 and TRBJ1-1; 11 nucleotides align to TRBD1. The ends lost 7 bases at V and 4 bases at J; junction bases unmatched: 20. This CDR3 contains 19 residues. Written as DNA, the CDR3 is TGTGCCAGCATCATAGGTGAACTCGGGACAGGGGGTTATAGCACTGAAGCTTTCTTT. This codes for CASIIGELGTGGYSTEAFF.

The gene calls are TRBV15 and TRBJ1-2, with D possibly TRBD1 on 5 matching bases. The CDR3 has 16 residues. V was trimmed by 3 bases and J by 2 bases, leaving 16 bases between them. From germline, CDR1 is LNHNV and CDR2 YYDKDF (reference sequence). CDR3 amino acids: CATSRLPGGANYGYTF. Here the CDR3 DNA reads TGTGCCACCAGCAGGCTCCCCGGCGGGGCCAACTATGGCTACACCTTC.

Concerning this clonotype itself: One end of the junction does not line up with germline, which may come from a read error. The J gene is TRBJ1-1, the V gene TRBV5-1; no clear D gene. Germline V gene lookup returns CDR1 SGHRS and CDR2 YFSETQ. The CDR3 length is 14 residues. CDR3 DNA sequence: TGCGCCGGCAGTGATCGGCGGATGAACACTGAAGCTTTCTTT. This sequence encodes CAGSDRRMNTEAFF. Drawing the rest from reference TRBV5-1 and TRBJ1-1, the complete variable domain is KAGVTQTPRYLIKTRGQQVTLSCSPISGHRSVSWYQQTPGQGLQFLFEYFSETQRNKGNFPGRFSGRQFSNSRSEMNVSTLELGDSALYLCAGSDRRMNTEAFFGQGTRLTVV.